The 4 T cell receptor beta chains below all came from one sample that was sequenced in a study of blood T cell repertoires in COVID-19. Profiled with immunoSEQ multiplex PCR; TCRdb holds only in-frame clones, not every one. The sample holds approximately 170,000 clones; 70% to 85% are singletons and the top ten take roughly 1.3%. The sample taken for sequencing was peripheral blood. These receptors originate from a man aged 60-69 years who had recovered from COVID-19.

The V and J genes are TRBV5-1 and TRBJ1-2, with 7 bases identical to TRBD1. The CDR3 has 15 amino acids. The trim removed 1 base at V and 3 bases at J, leaving 6 bases unmatched. The V gene's germline CDR1 is SGHRS and CDR2 YFSETQ. The CDR3 loop is CASSLPDRAHYGYTF. For the CDR3, the DNA is TGCGCCAGCAGCTTGCCCGACAGGGCGCACTATGGCTACACCTTC.

The J gene is TRBJ1-4, the V gene TRBV14, with D tentatively TRBD1 (5 bases). V was trimmed by 0 bases and J by 7 bases, leaving 30 bases between them. This CDR3 is 21 amino acids long. CDR1 is SGHDN and CDR2 is FVKESK in the germline V gene. CDR3 coding DNA: TGTGCCAGCAGCCAAGATCTTTTTCCTAGGACAAAAGGGGTGGGGGGTGAAAAACTGTTTTTT. It codes for CASSQDLFPRTKGVGGEKLFF.

The rearrangement joins TRBV5-1 to TRBJ1-4, with 7 bases identical to TRBD1. The V segment lost 2 bases and the J segment 2 bases; nucleotides outside the gene matches: 6. The length of the CDR3 is 16 residues. The germline V gene has CDR1 SGHRS and CDR2 YFSETQ. The CDR3 here is CASSFGGGATNEKLFF. CDR3 sequence (DNA): TGCGCCAGCAGCTTCGGAGGGGGCGCGACTAATGAAAAACTGTTTTTT.

The chain carries TRBV29-1 and TRBJ2-2, with D possibly being TRBD1 (7 bases). Trimming pared 6 bases from V and 3 bases from J, leaving 17 bases between. The CDR3 runs 15 residues. CDR1 is SQVTM and CDR2 is ANQGSEA in the germline V gene. The DNA of the CDR3 is TGCAGCGTCCAAAACCAGGGGGGATACACCGGGGAGCTGTTTTTT. Translating gives CSVQNQGGYTGELFF.